These T cell receptor beta chains were read from a single sample in a study of blood T cell repertoires in COVID-19. TCRdb's table, derived via immunoSEQ multiplex PCR, lists solely in-frame clones and lacks some. The sample lists more than 85,000 clones, about 90% occurring once. Specimen: peripheral blood. Receptors originate from a human donor with COVID-19, enrolled during active disease. The donor label of this sample is uncertain. The CDR3 runs from the conserved cysteine through the conserved F or W. A D gene is named only where the DNA matches it firmly. The size field is filled for only some rows; it gives once, few, many or a size class.

j_call | v_call | clone_size | d_call | cdr3_length | cdr3_nt | cdr3_aa
TRBJ1-2 | TRBV7-9 | NA | NA | 16 | TGTGCCAGCAGCCCCACCTTGGACAACGCTAACTATGGCTACACCTTC | CASSPTLDNANYGYTF
TRBJ2-5 | TRBV18 | NA | TRBD1 | 15 | TGTGCCAGCTCACCACGACAGGGCGGCCAAGAGACCCAGTACTTC | CASSPRQGGQETQYF
TRBJ1-1 | TRBV6-5 | NA | NA | 15 | TGTGCCAGCAGTTCGATCGACAGGCAGAACACTGAAGCTTTCTTT | CASSSIDRQNTEAFF
TRBJ2-1 | TRBV30 | once | TRBD1 | 13 | TGTGCCTGGAGCCGGGGACAGACCAATGAGCAGTTCTTC | CAWSRGQTNEQFF
TRBJ2-3 | TRBV3-1/TRBV3-2 | NA | NA | 15 | TGTGCCAGCAGCCAGCAAACAGGGACCACAGATACGCAGTATTTT | CASSQQTGTTDTQYF
TRBJ2-1 | TRBV18 | once | NA | 13 | TGTGCCAGCGTCGGAGACTCAACCGCGGGGCAGTTCTTC | CASVGDSTAGQFF
TRBJ2-1 | TRBV9 | once | TRBD2 | 17 | TGTGCCAGCAGCGTAGTTGATAGCGGGGAATCCTACAATGAGCAGTTCTTC | CASSVVDSGESYNEQFF
TRBJ1-1 | TRBV7-3 | NA | TRBD1 | 13 | TGTGCCAGCAGCCAAACAGGGGGCACTGAAGCTTTCTTT | CASSQTGGTEAFF
TRBJ2-7 | TRBV19 | NA | TRBD1 | 14 | TGTGCCAATAGACGGAACAGGGGCTCCTACGAGCAGTACTTC | CANRRNRGSYEQYF
TRBJ2-7 | TRBV3-1/TRBV3-2 | NA | NA | 17 | TGTGCCAGCAGCCAAGATCGGTCTGGGTATGGGAGAGACGAGCAGTACTTC | CASSQDRSGYGRDEQYF
TRBJ1-4 | TRBV18 | NA | NA | 14 | TGTGCCAGCTCACCACGGGGGCAGAATGAAAAACTGTTTTTT | CASSPRGQNEKLFF
TRBJ2-3 | TRBV24-1 | NA | TRBD2 | 16 | TGTGCCACCCAGGGACTAGCGGGAGCCGACCAAGATACGCAGTATTTT | CATQGLAGADQDTQYF
TRBJ1-1 | TRBV7-6 | NA | TRBD1 | 16 | TGTGCCAGCAGCTTAGGGGGGAGGACAGGGAACACTGAAGCTTTCTTT | CASSLGGRTGNTEAFF
TRBJ2-3 | TRBV11-3 | NA | TRBD2 | 15 | TGTGCCAGCAGCCCGAGTGGGGAGAGCGGGGGCCCTATGGATTTT | CASSPSGESGGPMDF
TRBJ1-1 | TRBV13 | NA | NA | 14 | TGTGCCAGCAGCTCCGGAGGAGGGGTCACTGAAGCTTTCTTT | CASSSGGGVTEAFF
TRBJ2-7 | TRBV25-1 | NA | TRBD1 | 14 | TGTGCCAGCAGACCCCGGGACAGGCCATACGAGCAGTACTTC | CASRPRDRPYEQYF
TRBJ2-1 | TRBV29-1 | NA | NA | 13 | TGCAGCTTACGCTGGAGCTCCTACAATGAGCAGTTCTTC | CSLRWSSYNEQFF
TRBJ2-1 | TRBV7-2 | NA | TRBD2 | 18 | TGTGCCAGCAGCGGGCCTAGCGGGGGCCCAAGCTCCTACAATGAGCAGTTCTTC | CASSGPSGGPSSYNEQFF
TRBJ2-7 | TRBV5-6 | NA | NA | 11 | TGTGCCAGCAGCTTTCGGGATGAGCAGTACTTC | CASSFRDEQYF
TRBJ1-5 | TRBV6-5 | NA | NA | 12 | TGTGCCAGCAGTACCGGCGGAGGACCCCAGCATTTT | CASSTGGGPQHF
TRBJ1-2 | TRBV15 | NA | NA | 15 | TGTGCCACCAGCAGAAACCTAGGGAGTTCCTATGGCTACACCTTC | CATSRNLGSSYGYTF
TRBJ2-1 | TRBV20-1 | NA | NA | 15 | TGCAGTGCTAGTAGGCTAGCGCGGACCTACAATGAGCAGTTCTTC | CSASRLARTYNEQFF
TRBJ1-1 | TRBV4-1 | NA | NA | 15 | TGCGCCAGCAGCCCCTATTGGGGGGAAGGCACTGAAGCTTTCTTT | CASSPYWGEGTEAFF
TRBJ2-7 | TRBV4-1 | NA | TRBD1 | 18 | TGCGCCAGCAGCCAACAAACAGGGACAGGGCCCCCCTCCTACGAGCAGTACTTC | CASSQQTGTGPPSYEQYF
TRBJ2-5 | TRBV4-1 | NA | TRBD1 | 17 | TGCGCCAGCAGCCAGGGACAGGGGACGTGGGGGCAAGAGACCCAGTACTTC | CASSQGQGTWGQETQYF
TRBJ2-3 | TRBV19 | NA | TRBD2 | 15 | TGTGCCAGTAGGGGACTAGCGGGATCCACAGATACGCAGTATTTT | CASRGLAGSTDTQYF
TRBJ2-3 | TRBV9 | NA | TRBD2 | 18 | TGTGCCAGCAGCGTAGACCCCCGGGGGGGCGGAGGCACAGATACGCAGTATTTT | CASSVDPRGGGGTDTQYF
TRBJ1-5 | TRBV6-2/TRBV6-3 | NA | NA | 16 | TGTGCCAGCAGTCGGGCGACAGAAAATAGCAATCAGCCCCAGCATTTT | CASSRATENSNQPQHF
TRBJ1-3 | TRBV4-1 | NA | NA | 14 | TGCGCCAGCAGCCAAGACAACTCTGGAAACACCATATATTTT | CASSQDNSGNTIYF
TRBJ1-1 | TRBV5-4 | NA | TRBD1 | 13 | TGTGCCAGCAGCTTGGGAGGGACAGGGAAAGCTTTCTTT | CASSLGGTGKAFF
TRBJ1-2 | TRBV5-1 | NA | NA | 13 | TGCGCCAGCAGTTCGGTGGTCAACTATGGCTACACCTTC | CASSSVVNYGYTF
TRBJ1-6 | TRBV4-2 | NA | TRBD1 | 15 | TGTGCCAGCAGCGGAGGGGACAGGGGGAATTCACCCCTCCACTTT | CASSGGDRGNSPLHF
TRBJ2-7 | TRBV7-9 | NA | TRBD1 | 13 | TGTGCCAGCAGCTACGGACAGGCCTACGAGCAGTACTTC | CASSYGQAYEQYF
TRBJ1-3 | TRBV2 | NA | NA | 16 | TGTGCCAGCTCTAGGTTGGTACAGGGATTAGGAAACACCATATATTTT | CASSRLVQGLGNTIYF
TRBJ1-1 | TRBV6-5 | NA | TRBD1 | 13 | TGTGCCAGCAGTTACTCATTACAGGGGAAAGCTTTCTTT | CASSYSLQGKAFF
TRBJ2-7 | TRBV18 | NA | TRBD2 | 17 | TGTGCCAGCTCACCACGGGCACTAGCGGGCTTATCCTACGAGCAGTACTTC | CASSPRALAGLSYEQYF
TRBJ2-3 | TRBV10-1 | NA | NA | 16 | TGCGCCAGCAGGTCCCGAGGGTGGGGAGAAAGGCATACGCAGTATTTT | CASRSRGWGERHTQYF
TRBJ1-6 | TRBV4-1 | NA | TRBD1 | 17 | TGCGCCAGCAGCCAATTCACCCGGCGACAGGGGGGCTCACCCCTCCACTTT | CASSQFTRRQGGSPLHF
TRBJ2-1 | TRBV4-1 | NA | NA | 17 | TGCGCCAGCAGCCAACGACCTCAGCGGGTTTCTTACAATGAGCAGTTCTTC | CASSQRPQRVSYNEQFF
TRBJ1-1 | TRBV5-1 | NA | TRBD1 | 14 | TGCGCCAGCAGCGGGGGACAGGGGAACACTGAAGCTTTCTTT | CASSGGQGNTEAFF
TRBJ2-7 | TRBV27 | NA | NA | 14 | TGTGCCAGCAGTTTCTCCGGACAGACCTACGAGCAGTACTTC | CASSFSGQTYEQYF
TRBJ2-3 | TRBV10-3 | NA | TRBD1 | 16 | TGTGCCATCAGCACCCCTGGGACAGGGGGAAGAGATACGCAGTATTTT | CAISTPGTGGRDTQYF